These 5 T cell receptor beta chains share one sample of origin, sequenced in a study of cytomegalovirus exposure and HLA in healthy donors. PCR involved 60 Vbeta and 13 Jbeta primers. Measured with immunoSEQ multiplex PCR; TCRdb has only the in-frame clones, and not every one. The data hold about 210,000 clones, with roughly 90% observed a single time. The sample taken for sequencing was PBMCs. These TCRs come from a woman aged 25 to 45 in good health and CMV-seronegative.

The genes are TRBV7-9 and TRBJ1-2; 8 nucleotides agree with TRBD1. With V trimmed by 1 base and J by 6 bases, 7 bases remained unmatched. This CDR3 comprises 15 residues. CDR1 is SEHNR and CDR2 is FQNEAQ in the germline V gene (reference sequence). In DNA form, the CDR3 reads TGTGCCAGCAGCTTAGATGGACAGGGAGTCGATGGCTACACCTTC. This codes for CASSLDGQGVDGYTF.

This chain joins TRBV5-1 and TRBJ2-3, with D uncertain. The germline CDR1 and CDR2 sequences are SGHRS and YFSETQ. V lost 1 base and J lost 1, with 7 bases in between. The CDR3 covers 14 residues. In DNA, the CDR3 is TGCGCCAGCAGCTTGAGCGACGGCACAGATACGCAGTATTTT. Translation: CASSLSDGTDTQYF.

The V gene is TRBV28, the J gene TRBJ1-2, with TRBD1 as a possible D gene (6 bases). V dropped 5 bases and J dropped 4 bases, with 11 bases sitting between them. There are 13 residues in the CDR3. Per the germline V gene, CDR1 is MDHEN and CDR2 is SYDVKM. The CDR3 here is CASSRQDLYGYTF. CDR3 nucleotide sequence: TGTGCCAGCAGTCGACAGGACCTCTATGGCTACACCTTC.

J is TRBJ2-6 and V is TRBV30; D call uncertain. This CDR3 is 13 amino acids long. CDR1 GTSNPN and CDR2 SVGIG come from the germline V gene (reference sequence). V lost 2 bases, J lost 2 bases, and 4 bases lay in between. The DNA of the CDR3 is TGTGCCTGGAGTCCCACTGGGGCCAACGTCCTGACTTTC. Protein product: CAWSPTGANVLTF.

The V gene is TRBV9, the J gene TRBJ1-2; 7 bases agree with TRBD1. J was trimmed by 7 bases and V by 0 bases; bases with no gene match: 9. This CDR3 contains 15 residues. Germline-derived CDR1 and CDR2 are SGDLS and YYNGEE. In DNA form, the CDR3 reads TGTGCCAGCAGCGTAGATGTAGGGGGCGATCCTGGCTACACCTTC. Translation gives CASSVDVGGDPGYTF.